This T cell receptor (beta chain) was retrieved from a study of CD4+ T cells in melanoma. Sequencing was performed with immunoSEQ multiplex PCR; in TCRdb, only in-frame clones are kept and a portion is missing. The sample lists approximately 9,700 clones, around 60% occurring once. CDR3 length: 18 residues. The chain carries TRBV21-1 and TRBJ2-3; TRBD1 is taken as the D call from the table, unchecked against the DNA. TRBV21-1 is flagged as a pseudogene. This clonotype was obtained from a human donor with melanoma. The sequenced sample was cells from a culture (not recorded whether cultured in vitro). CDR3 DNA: TGTGCCAGCAACAGAGCGGGACAGGGGAGATTTGGCGCAGATACGCAGTATTTT. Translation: CASNRAGQGRFGADTQYF.